Below, one T cell receptor beta chain is given with its context. Its antigen is not identified. TCRdb's table, derived via immunoSEQ multiplex PCR, lists solely in-frame clones and lacks some. The sample shows roughly 20,000 clones, 65% to 75% of them seen only once. Antigen-specific CD4+ T cells were expanded (with viral peptide pools) by the ViraFEST assay ahead of sequencing. Following a roughly 11-day culture, CD4+ T cells were purified. Each vaccine recipient was nucleocapsid antibody negative and had no prior SARS-CoV-2 infection. With approximately 9.6 ug/ml peptides and 9.5 to 10 IU/ml IL-2, over 1.5 million PBMC per well were cultured. IL-2 medium was substituted for half the medium on days 3 and 7. This sample is part of a study of vaccination effects on CD4 cells after COVID-19. The study, taken as a whole, reports: The study found that only 1 of 255 vaccine-induced clones from healthy vaccinees cross-reacted with common cold coronaviruses. Early timepoints after infection were absent, and convalescent patients were few in the study.

This CDR3 comprises 15 residues. Germline CDR1 SGHTA, CDR2 FQGNSA. The V gene lost 6 bases and the J gene lost 2 bases, with 16 bases spanning the gap. The clonotype originates from a human donor who received a COVID-19 vaccine. V usage is TRBV7-2 and J usage is TRBJ2-5; D unclear. The input for sequencing was CD4+ T cells from PBMCs cultured with HCoV-NL63 spike peptides, taken before COVID-19 vaccination. The CDR3 bases are TGTGCCAGCAGGCTGGGTCGGCTTCGGCAAGAGACCCAGTACTTC. Translated: CASRLGRLRQETQYF.